This TCR beta chain stems from a study of blood T cell repertoires in COVID-19 (dated by TCRdb to about 2020). Study-level background: Samples covering the acute and convalescent phases of COVID-19 were provided by collaborators in the United States, Italy and Spain. The material from the prospective study consisted of cDNA or gDNA derived from T cells, B-cell-depleted T cells, or PBMCs. Deeply sampled blood TCRbeta repertoires from subjects exposed to, actively infected with, or recovered from COVID-19 were included in the dataset. The repertoires were released in a freely available public database meant as a resource for research on the immune response to SARS-CoV-2. The samples were drawn from the first 160 participants of the ongoing ImmuneRACE study and from 950 to 1,500 subjects provided by 6 global collaborators. A de-identified subject ID, COVID-19 status, age in years and sex were almost always included in the sample metadata. Where HLA class I and class II types were available, the types were taken from metadata supplied by the sample provider, not from assay-based typing. The study at large found these results: Clinical and demographic metadata were provided uncurated, with the amount varying by source and participant.

The immunoSEQ Assay, a bias-controlled multiplex PCR, was used to amplify TCRbeta CDR3 regions from genomic DNA. The authors' pipeline ran thus. The number of nucleated cells in each sample was estimated by amplification of reference gene primers within the assay. To quantify the absolute abundance of each unique TCRbeta CDR3 rearrangement, sequence reads were collapsed and filtered. For each sample, productive Simpson clonality was calculated as the square root of Simpson's diversity index across productive rearrangements. Drawn from immuneACCESS, this table holds only the in-frame rearrangements with V and J called that TCRdb kept. Clones are partly lost; checked studies trace under half to an unresolved V gene and leave the rest unexplained. V, J and clone size are those of that table, while D and trimming were read from the DNA. The sample table records approximately 150,000 clones; roughly nine tenths of these occur just once. The leading ten clones occupy 18% of the sample.

The V end loses 7 bases and the J end loses 0 bases, and a stretch of 9 bases separates them. CDR1 and CDR2 are drawn from the germline V gene: MNHEY, SVGAGI. The CDR3 contains 13 residues, cysteine and phenylalanine counted. The DNA shown is the 39-base CDR3, in frame from base 1. Each collaborating institution followed its own protocols to collect whole blood in K2EDTA tubes. For TCRbeta analysis, collaborator samples were shipped as frozen whole blood, as isolated PBMCs, or as DNA extracted from either sample type. Concerning this clone: This receptor's antigen is unknown. Base qualities are not at hand, and no much larger clone is one base apart.

The receptor's source is a man aged 55 to 69 with active or convalescent COVID-19. The source material was peripheral blood. Recombination joined TRBV6-5 with TRBJ1-2, with no confident D gene call. CDR3 protein: CASKGGSNYGYTF. The base sequence is TGTGCCAGCAAGGGAGGCTCTAACTATGGCTACACCTTC.